The rows below give T cell receptor beta chains drawn from one sample of a study of cytomegalovirus exposure and HLA in healthy donors. Clones were sequenced by immunoSEQ multiplex PCR, and TCRdb holds only the in-frame ones, with some missing. The sample contains around 63,000 clones, about 77% of which appear only once. The source material was PBMCs. These receptors came from a man aged 35-49 years in good health and CMV-seronegative. CDR3s include the opening cysteine and the closing phenylalanine or tryptophan. A D gene is named only where the DNA matches it firmly. A clone size is listed for some rows: how often the clone was seen (once, few, many), or a class if it is expanded.

clone size,J gene,D gene,V gene,CDR3 length,CDR3 protein,CDR3 DNA
-,TRBJ1-5,-,TRBV2,15,CASSETPGLGQPQHF,TGTGCCAGCAGTGAAACCCCGGGTTTGGGTCAGCCCCAGCATTTT
-,TRBJ1-6,-,TRBV6-5,15,CASRGEISYNSPLHF,TGTGCCAGCAGGGGAGAGATATCCTATAATTCACCCCTCCACTTT
-,TRBJ2-3,-,TRBV4-1,17,CASSQVASRSRTDTQYF,TGCGCCAGCAGCCAAGTCGCGTCGCGGAGTCGCACAGATACGCAGTATTTT
-,TRBJ1-4,-,TRBV28,12,CASRTGPEKLFF,TGTGCCAGCAGAACAGGTCCTGAAAAACTGTTTTTT
-,TRBJ1-3,-,TRBV7-9,15,CASSYDASSGNTIYF,TGTGCCAGCAGCTATGATGCGAGCTCTGGAAACACCATATATTTT
medium-sized,TRBJ2-6,TRBD2,TRBV6-1,16,CASSGTSGSGANVLTF,TGTGCCAGCAGTGGGACTAGCGGCTCTGGGGCCAACGTCCTGACTTTC
-,TRBJ2-1,-,TRBV29-1,17,CSVEAIGGGSSYNEQFF,TGCAGCGTTGAAGCCATAGGGGGGGGTAGCTCCTACAATGAGCAGTTCTTC
-,TRBJ2-7,TRBD1,TRBV5-1,16,CASSLAGTGYSYEQYF,TGCGCCAGCAGCTTGGCCGGGACAGGCTACTCCTACGAGCAGTACTTC
-,TRBJ1-2,TRBD1,TRBV14,15,CASSQKQGAAYGYTF,TGTGCCAGCAGCCAGAAACAGGGGGCGGCCTATGGCTACACCTTC
-,TRBJ2-3,TRBD2,TRBV19,17,CASSRLAGGFTSDTQYF,TGTGCCAGTAGTAGACTAGCGGGGGGGTTCACGTCAGATACGCAGTATTTT
-,TRBJ2-5,-,TRBV27,14,CASSLGTPWETQYF,TGTGCCAGCAGTTTAGGCACACCATGGGAGACCCAGTACTTC
-,TRBJ2-3,TRBD1,TRBV10-3,16,CAIRPPGTGGPDTQYF,TGTGCCATCAGGCCACCCGGGACAGGGGGACCAGATACGCAGTATTTT
-,TRBJ1-1,-,TRBV10-1,13,CASSGERWTEAFF,TGCGCCAGCAGTGGTGAGAGGTGGACTGAAGCTTTCTTT
-,TRBJ1-2,-,TRBV5-4,13,CASSTRGGYGYTF,TGTGCCAGCAGCACGCGGGGCGGGTATGGCTACACCTTC
-,TRBJ2-7,TRBD1,TRBV5-1,16,CASSRGQGAAHYEQYF,TGCGCCAGCAGCAGGGGACAGGGGGCCGCTCACTACGAGCAGTACTTC
once,TRBJ1-2,-,TRBV15,16,CATSREGGSTNYGYTF,TGTGCCACCAGCAGAGAGGGGGGGTCTACTAACTATGGCTACACCTTC
once,TRBJ2-1,TRBD2,TRBV7-8,20,CASSTRGTGTSGRSGNEQFF,TGTGCCAGCAGCACCAGAGGGACCGGGACTAGCGGGAGATCAGGCAATGAGCAGTTCTTC
-,TRBJ2-7,TRBD1,TRBV7-7,13,CASSSRQGREQYF,TGTGCCAGCAGCTCACGACAGGGCAGGGAGCAGTACTTC
-,TRBJ1-5,-,TRBV7-6,16,CASSLALGDSNQPQHF,TGTGCCAGCAGCTTAGCGTTAGGGGATAGCAATCAGCCCCAGCATTTT
once,TRBJ2-3,-,TRBV19,16,CASSIRTASSTDTQYF,TGTGCCAGTAGTATACGGACAGCCTCTAGCACAGATACGCAGTATTTT
-,TRBJ1-5,TRBD1,TRBV7-9,15,CASSHQGVEDQPQHF,TGTGCCAGCAGCCATCAGGGGGTCGAGGATCAGCCCCAGCATTTT
-,TRBJ1-6,TRBD1,TRBV19,14,CASSRGQMNSPLHF,TGTGCCAGTAGCCGGGGACAGATGAATTCACCCCTCCACTTT
-,TRBJ2-1,TRBD2,TRBV25-1,15,CASSEFSGSYNEQFF,TGTGCCAGCAGTGAATTTAGCGGGTCCTACAATGAGCAGTTCTTC
-,TRBJ2-7,TRBD1,TRBV5-1,17,CASSLPQTGGISYEQYF,TGCGCCAGCAGCTTGCCTCAAACAGGGGGAATTTCCTACGAGCAGTACTTC